This note documents a single TCR beta chain sequence. Its antigen remains unidentified. Germline CDR1 is LNHDA and CDR2 is SQIVND (reference sequence). This CDR3 is 16 amino acids long. Trimming cost V 4 bases and J 3 bases, with 16 bases left between them. These data belong to a study of cytomegalovirus exposure and HLA in healthy donors. The PCR was carried out with 60 Vbeta primers and 13 Jbeta primers. Repertoires were generated with immunoSEQ multiplex PCR, while TCRdb's copy carries only in-frame clones and drops some. The data hold around 65,000 clones, with roughly four fifths observed a single time. Study-wide points: What TCR beta sequences reportedly achieved was accurate prediction of HLA-A and HLA-B alleles in most subjects. In a later analysis, HLA-C alleles had the fewest associated TCRs, DRB1 alleles the most. No immune exposure information besides CMV serostatus was available.

Sequencing used PBMCs. This receptor was identified in a woman in her twenties or thirties in good health and CMV-seropositive. The J gene is TRBJ1-5, the V gene TRBV19, with TRBD1 as a possible D gene (5 bases). This CDR3 is CASSRGQSVPNQPQHF. The CDR3, as DNA: TGTGCCAGTAGTAGAGGACAATCGGTCCCCAATCAGCCCCAGCATTTT.